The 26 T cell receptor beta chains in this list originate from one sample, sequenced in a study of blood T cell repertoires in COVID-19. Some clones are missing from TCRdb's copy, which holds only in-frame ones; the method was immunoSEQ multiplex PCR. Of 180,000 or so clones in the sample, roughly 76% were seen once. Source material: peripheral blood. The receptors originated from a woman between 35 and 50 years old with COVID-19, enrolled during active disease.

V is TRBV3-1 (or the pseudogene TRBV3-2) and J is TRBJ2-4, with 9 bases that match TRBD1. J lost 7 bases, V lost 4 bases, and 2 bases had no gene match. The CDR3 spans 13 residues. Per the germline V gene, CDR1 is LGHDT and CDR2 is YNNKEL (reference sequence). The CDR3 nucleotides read TGTGCCAGCAGCCGAGGACAGGGGAACATTCAGTACTTC. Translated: CASSRGQGNIQYF.

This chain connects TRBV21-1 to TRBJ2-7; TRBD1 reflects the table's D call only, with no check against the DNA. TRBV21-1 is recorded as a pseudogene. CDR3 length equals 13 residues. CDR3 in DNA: TGTGCCAGCCAGGGGGCGCGGGCCTACGAGCAGTACTTC. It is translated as CASQGARAYEQYF.

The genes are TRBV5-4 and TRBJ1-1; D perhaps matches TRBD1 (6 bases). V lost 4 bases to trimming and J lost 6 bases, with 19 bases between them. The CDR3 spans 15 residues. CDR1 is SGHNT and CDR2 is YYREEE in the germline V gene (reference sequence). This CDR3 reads CASSPRDGAGAEAFF. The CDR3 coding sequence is TGTGCCAGCAGCCCGAGGGATGGGGCAGGGGCTGAAGCTTTCTTT. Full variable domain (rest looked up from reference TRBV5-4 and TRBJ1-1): ETGVTQSPTHLIKTRGQQVTLRCSSQSGHNTVSWYQQALGQGPQFIFQYYREEENGRGNFPPRFSGLQFPNYSSELNVNALELDDSALYLCASSPRDGAGAEAFFGQGTRLTVV.

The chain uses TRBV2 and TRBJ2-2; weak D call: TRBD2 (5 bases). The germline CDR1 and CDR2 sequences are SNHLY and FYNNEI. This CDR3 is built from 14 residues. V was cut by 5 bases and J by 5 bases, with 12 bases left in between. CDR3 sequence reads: CASSFITGTGELFF. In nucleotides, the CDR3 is TGTGCCAGCAGTTTCATCACGGGAACCGGGGAGCTGTTTTTT.

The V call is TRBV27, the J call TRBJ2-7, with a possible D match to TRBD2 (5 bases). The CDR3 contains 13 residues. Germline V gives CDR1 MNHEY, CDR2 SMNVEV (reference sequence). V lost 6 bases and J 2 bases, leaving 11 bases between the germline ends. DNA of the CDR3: TGTGCCAGCAGAGGTAGCGCCACCTACGAGCAGTACTTC. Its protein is CASRGSATYEQYF.

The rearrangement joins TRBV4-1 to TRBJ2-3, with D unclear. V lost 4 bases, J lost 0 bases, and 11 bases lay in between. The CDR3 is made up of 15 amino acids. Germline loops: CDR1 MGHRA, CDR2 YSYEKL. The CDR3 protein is CASSRAFSSTDTQYF. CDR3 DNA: TGCGCCAGCAGCCGGGCTTTCTCTAGCACAGATACGCAGTATTTT.

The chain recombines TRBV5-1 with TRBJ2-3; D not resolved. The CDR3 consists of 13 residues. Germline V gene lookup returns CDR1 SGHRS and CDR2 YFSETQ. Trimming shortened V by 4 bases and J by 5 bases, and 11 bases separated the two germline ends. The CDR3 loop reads CASSRIAEDTQYF. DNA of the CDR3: TGCGCCAGCAGCCGAATAGCAGAAGATACGCAGTATTTT.

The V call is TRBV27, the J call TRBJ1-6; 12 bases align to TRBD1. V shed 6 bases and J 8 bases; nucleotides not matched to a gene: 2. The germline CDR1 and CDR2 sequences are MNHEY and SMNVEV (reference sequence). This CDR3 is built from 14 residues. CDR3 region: CASRGQGAYSPLHF. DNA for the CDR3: TGTGCCAGCAGGGGACAGGGGGCCTATTCACCCCTCCACTTT.

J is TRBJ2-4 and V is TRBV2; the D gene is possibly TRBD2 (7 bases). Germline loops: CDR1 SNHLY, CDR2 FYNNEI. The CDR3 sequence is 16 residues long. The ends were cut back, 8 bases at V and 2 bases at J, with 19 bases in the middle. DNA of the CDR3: TGTGCCAGCGAGGGGGGGGCTATCCCCCCCAAAAACATTCAGTACTTC. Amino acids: CASEGGAIPPKNIQYF.

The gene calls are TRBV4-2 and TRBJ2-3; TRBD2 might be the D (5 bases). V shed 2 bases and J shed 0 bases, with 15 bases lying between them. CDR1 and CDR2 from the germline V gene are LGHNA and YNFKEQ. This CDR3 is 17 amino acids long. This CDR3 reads CASSQRLPSSSTDTQYF. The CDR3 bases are TGTGCCAGCAGCCAACGACTACCGTCCTCTAGCACAGATACGCAGTATTTT.

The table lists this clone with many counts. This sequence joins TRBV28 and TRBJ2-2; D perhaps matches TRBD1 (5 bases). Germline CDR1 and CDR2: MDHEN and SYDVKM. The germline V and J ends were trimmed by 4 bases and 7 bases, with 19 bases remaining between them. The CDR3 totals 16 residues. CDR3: CASSSLPGFSGGELFF. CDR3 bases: TGTGCCAGCAGTTCCCTTCCAGGGTTTTCTGGCGGGGAGCTGTTTTTT.

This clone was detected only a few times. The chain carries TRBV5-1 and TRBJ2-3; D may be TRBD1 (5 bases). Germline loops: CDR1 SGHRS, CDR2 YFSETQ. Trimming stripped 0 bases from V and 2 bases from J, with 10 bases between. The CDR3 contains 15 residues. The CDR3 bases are TGCGCCAGCAGCTTGGCGGCAGGGAACACAGATACGCAGTATTTT. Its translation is CASSLAAGNTDTQYF.

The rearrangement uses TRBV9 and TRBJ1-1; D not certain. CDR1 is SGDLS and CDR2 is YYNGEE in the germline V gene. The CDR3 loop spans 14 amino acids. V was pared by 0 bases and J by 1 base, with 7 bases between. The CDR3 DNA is TGTGCCAGCAGCGTAGCACAAAAGAACACTGAAGCTTTCTTT. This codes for CASSVAQKNTEAFF.

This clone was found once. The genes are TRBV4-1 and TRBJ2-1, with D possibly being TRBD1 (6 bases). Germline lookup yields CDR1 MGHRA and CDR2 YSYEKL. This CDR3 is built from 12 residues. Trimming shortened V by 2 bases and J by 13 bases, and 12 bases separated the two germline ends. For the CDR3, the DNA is TGCGCCAGCAGCCAAACCGGGACACAACAGTTCTTC. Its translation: CASSQTGTQQFF.

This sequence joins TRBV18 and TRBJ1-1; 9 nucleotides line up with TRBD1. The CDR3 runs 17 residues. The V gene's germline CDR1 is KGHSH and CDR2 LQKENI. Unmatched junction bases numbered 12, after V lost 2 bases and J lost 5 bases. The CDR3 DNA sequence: TGTGCCAGCTCACCAGAGCCCGGGACAGGGAGAGGGACTGAAGCTTTCTTT. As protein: CASSPEPGTGRGTEAFF.

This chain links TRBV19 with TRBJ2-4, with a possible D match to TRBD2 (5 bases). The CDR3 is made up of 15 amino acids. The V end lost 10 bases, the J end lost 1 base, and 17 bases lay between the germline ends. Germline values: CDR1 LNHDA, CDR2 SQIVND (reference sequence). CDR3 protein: CATHSPGGAKNIQYF. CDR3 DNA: TGTGCCACCCACTCGCCCGGAGGTGCCAAAAACATTCAGTACTTC. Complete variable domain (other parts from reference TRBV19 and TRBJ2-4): DGGITQSPKYLFRKEGQNVTLSCEQNLNHDAMYWYRQDPGQGLRLIYYSQIVNDFQKGDIAEGYSVSREKKESFPLTVTSAQKNPTAFYLCATHSPGGAKNIQYFGAGTRLSVL.

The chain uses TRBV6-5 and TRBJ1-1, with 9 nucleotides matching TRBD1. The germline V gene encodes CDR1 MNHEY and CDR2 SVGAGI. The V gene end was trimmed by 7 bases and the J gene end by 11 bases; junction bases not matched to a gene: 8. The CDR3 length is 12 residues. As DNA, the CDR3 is TGTGCCAGCACCTCCGGGACAGGGTGGGCTTTCTTT. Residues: CASTSGTGWAFF.

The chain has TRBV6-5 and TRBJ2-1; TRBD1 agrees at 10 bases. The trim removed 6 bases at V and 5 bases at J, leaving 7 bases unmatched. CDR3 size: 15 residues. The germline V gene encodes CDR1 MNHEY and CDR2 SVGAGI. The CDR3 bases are TGTGCCAGCAGCCACCGGGACAGGGGACACAATGAGCAGTTCTTC. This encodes CASSHRDRGHNEQFF.

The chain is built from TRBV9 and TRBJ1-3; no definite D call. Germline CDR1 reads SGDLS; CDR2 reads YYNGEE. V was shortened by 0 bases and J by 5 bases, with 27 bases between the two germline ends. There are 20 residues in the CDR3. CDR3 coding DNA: TGTGCCAGCAGCGTAGAATCCCAGGCCGAAAAGGTCCCAAGAAGAAACACCATATATTTT. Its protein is CASSVESQAEKVPRRNTIYF. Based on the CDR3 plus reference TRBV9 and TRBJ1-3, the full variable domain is DSGVTQTPKHLITATGQRVTLRCSPRSGDLSVYWYQQSLDQGLQFLIQYYNGEERAKGNILERFSAQQFPDLHSELNLSSLELGDSALYFCASSVESQAEKVPRRNTIYFGEGSWLTVV.

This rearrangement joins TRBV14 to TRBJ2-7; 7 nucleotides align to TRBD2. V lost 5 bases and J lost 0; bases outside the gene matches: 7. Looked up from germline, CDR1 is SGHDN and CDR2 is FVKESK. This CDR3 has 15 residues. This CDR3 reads CASSSGSGASYEQYF. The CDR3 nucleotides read TGTGCCAGCAGCTCGGGGAGCGGGGCCTCCTACGAGCAGTACTTC.

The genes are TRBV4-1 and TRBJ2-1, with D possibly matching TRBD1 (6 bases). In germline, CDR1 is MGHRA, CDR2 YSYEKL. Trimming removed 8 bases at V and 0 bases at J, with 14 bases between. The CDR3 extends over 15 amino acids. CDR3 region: CASRGDTGSYNEQFF. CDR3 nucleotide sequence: TGCGCCAGCCGTGGGGACACGGGCTCCTACAATGAGCAGTTCTTC.

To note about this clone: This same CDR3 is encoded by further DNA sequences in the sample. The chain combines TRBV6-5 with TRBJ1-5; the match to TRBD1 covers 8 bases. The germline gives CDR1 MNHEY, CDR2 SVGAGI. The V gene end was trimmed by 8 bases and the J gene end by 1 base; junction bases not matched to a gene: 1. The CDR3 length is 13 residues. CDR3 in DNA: TGTGCCAGCGGGGACAGGAGCAATCAGCCCCAGCATTTT. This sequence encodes CASGDRSNQPQHF.

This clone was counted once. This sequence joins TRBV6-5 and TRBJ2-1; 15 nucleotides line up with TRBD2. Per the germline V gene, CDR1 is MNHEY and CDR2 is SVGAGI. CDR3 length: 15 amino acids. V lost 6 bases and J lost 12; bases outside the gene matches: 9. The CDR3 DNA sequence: TGTGCCAGCAGCCAGGGACTAGCGGGAGGACAAGGGCAGTTCTTC. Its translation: CASSQGLAGGQGQFF.

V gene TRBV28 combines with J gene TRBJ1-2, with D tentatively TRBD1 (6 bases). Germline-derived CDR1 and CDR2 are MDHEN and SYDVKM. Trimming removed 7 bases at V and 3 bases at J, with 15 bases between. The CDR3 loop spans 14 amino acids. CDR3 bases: TGTGCCAGCAAGTGGTCACAGGGCTACTATGGCTACACCTTC. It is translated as CASKWSQGYYGYTF.

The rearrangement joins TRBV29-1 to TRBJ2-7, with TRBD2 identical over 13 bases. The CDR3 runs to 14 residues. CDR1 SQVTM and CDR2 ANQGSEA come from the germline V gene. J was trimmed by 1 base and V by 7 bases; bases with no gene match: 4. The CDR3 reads CSATSGRTSYEQYF. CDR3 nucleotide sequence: TGCAGCGCGACTAGCGGGAGGACTTCCTACGAGCAGTACTTC.

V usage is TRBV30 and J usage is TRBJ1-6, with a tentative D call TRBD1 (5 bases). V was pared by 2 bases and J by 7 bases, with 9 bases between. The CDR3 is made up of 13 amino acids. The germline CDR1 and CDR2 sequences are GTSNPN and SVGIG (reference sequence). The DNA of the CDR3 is TGTGCCTGGAGTCAGGGTCGAAATTCACCCCTCCACTTT. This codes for CAWSQGRNSPLHF.